The 7 T cell receptor beta chains listed next were all sequenced from one sample in a study of cytomegalovirus exposure and HLA in healthy donors. Both 60 Vbeta primers and 13 Jbeta primers went into the PCR. Sequencing used immunoSEQ multiplex PCR; TCRdb keeps in-frame clones, though not all of them. This sample has 200,000 or so clones, with 70% to 90% found just once. The sequenced sample consisted of PBMCs. These receptors all stem from a human donor in good health.

V and J are TRBV28 and TRBJ2-5; possible D gene TRBD1, 6 bases. The V and J ends lost 9 bases and 9 bases respectively, with 14 bases between them. CDR1 MDHEN and CDR2 SYDVKM come from the germline V gene. The CDR3 length is 11 residues. The CDR3: CASKHREPQYF. As DNA, the CDR3 is TGTGCCAGTAAACACAGGGAACCCCAGTACTTC.

This chain uses TRBV6-5 with TRBJ2-5; 7 bases map to TRBD2. Unmatched junction bases numbered 15, after V lost 6 bases and J lost 11 bases. CDR1 MNHEY and CDR2 SVGAGI come from the germline V gene. The CDR3 is 14 amino acids. CDR3 amino acids: CASRTVRSGGEQYF. The CDR3 DNA is TGTGCCAGCAGAACGGTCCGGTCGGGGGGAGAGCAGTACTTC.

This chain uses TRBV29-1 with TRBJ2-7; the D gene is possibly TRBD1 (6 bases). Looked up from germline, CDR1 is SQVTM and CDR2 is ANQGSEA. The CDR3 extends over 16 amino acids. Trimming cost V 4 bases and J 2 bases, with 21 bases left between them. The CDR3 reads CSVAPPIWTDTYEQYF. The CDR3 region has the DNA TGCAGCGTTGCCCCCCCTATTTGGACAGACACCTACGAGCAGTACTTC.

The chain uses TRBV19 and TRBJ1-1; the D is unclear. Germline-derived CDR1 and CDR2 are LNHDA and SQIVND (reference sequence). With 4 bases removed from V and 5 bases from J, the gap between germline ends came to 11 bases. The CDR3 totals 13 residues. The CDR3 bases are TGTGCCAGTAGTAAGAGGGAAGGTACTGAAGCTTTCTTT. This gives the protein CASSKREGTEAFF.

V usage is TRBV6-5 and J usage is TRBJ2-7, with 7 bases fitting TRBD1. This CDR3 has 16 amino acids. Germline values: CDR1 MNHEY, CDR2 SVGAGI. The V and J ends lost 0 bases and 3 bases, in that order; junction bases with no gene match: 8. Here the CDR3 DNA reads TGTGCCAGCAGTTACTCGATCCCGACAGGGAGCTACGAGCAGTACTTC. This gives the protein CASSYSIPTGSYEQYF.

The chain combines TRBV7-6 with TRBJ1-4; 7 nucleotides align to TRBD1. This CDR3 spans 15 amino acids. V dropped 0 bases and J dropped 7; count of bases not matched to a gene: 5. The V gene's germline CDR1 is SGHVS and CDR2 FNYEAQ. This CDR3 is CASSLARTGPEKLFF. As DNA, the CDR3 is TGTGCCAGCAGCTTAGCCAGGACAGGTCCTGAAAAACTGTTTTTT.

The V call is TRBV7-2, the J call TRBJ2-3, with 11 bases that match TRBD2. The J segment lost 0 bases and the V segment lost 1 base, leaving 6 bases of the junction unmatched. Germline V gene lookup returns CDR1 SGHTA and CDR2 FQGNSA. This CDR3 spans 18 amino acids. The CDR3 region has the DNA TGTGCCAGCAGCTTAGGGGGACTAGCGGTTATTAGCACAGATACGCAGTATTTT. It encodes CASSLGGLAVISTDTQYF.